The 30 T cell receptor beta chains reported below all come from one sample, sequenced in a study of cytomegalovirus exposure and HLA in healthy donors. TCRdb keeps only in-frame clones here, not all; method: immunoSEQ multiplex PCR. The table shows about 98,000 clones, with around 85% occurring only once. Specimen: PBMCs. The receptors come from a woman aged 30 to 39 in good health and CMV-seronegative.

The chain has TRBV4-1 and TRBJ1-2; a weak D match, TRBD1 (5 bases). The CDR3 has 14 residues. V shed 4 bases and J shed 2 bases, with 11 bases lying between them. Germline V gene lookup returns CDR1 MGHRA and CDR2 YSYEKL. DNA of the CDR3: TGCGCCAGCAGCCGCCCTGACAGAAACTATGGCTACACCTTC. It yields the protein CASSRPDRNYGYTF.

In its sample, this clone was seen a few times. The V and J genes are TRBV27 and TRBJ1-4; TRBD1 matches 7 bases. The CDR3 runs to 16 residues. Germline V CDR1 and CDR2: MNHEY, SMNVEV (reference sequence). V lost 6 bases to trimming and J lost 2 bases; unmatched junction nucleotides: 9. CDR3 bases: TGTGCCAGCAGGCGAACTCCGGGACAGACTAATGAAAAACTGTTTTTT. Protein: CASRRTPGQTNEKLFF.

The chain joins TRBV5-6 to TRBJ2-5, with 11 bases identical to TRBD1. The CDR3 runs to 12 residues. The germline CDR1 and CDR2 sequences are SGHDT and YYEEEE. The J segment lost 5 bases and the V segment lost 8 bases, leaving 2 bases of the junction unmatched. The CDR3 loop is CARGQGEETQYF. The CDR3 DNA reads TGTGCCAGGGGACAGGGGGAGGAGACCCAGTACTTC.

The chain combines TRBV5-8 with TRBJ2-7, with D perhaps TRBD1 (5 bases). V was clipped by 3 bases and J by 3 bases, with 10 bases between them. CDR3 size: 13 residues. In germline, CDR1 is SGHTS, CDR2 YDEGEE. The CDR3 nucleotides read TGTGCCAGCAGCTCTATTCAGGGCTACGAGCAGTACTTC. This sequence encodes CASSSIQGYEQYF. Filled out from reference TRBV5-8 and TRBJ2-7, the complete variable domain reads EAGVTQSPTHLIKTRGQQATLRCSPISGHTSVYWYQQALGLGLQFLLWYDEGEERNRGNFPPRFSGRQFPNYSSELNVNALELEDSALYLCASSSIQGYEQYFGPGTRLTVT.

The chain recombines TRBV5-1 with TRBJ2-4; no definite D call. Germline V gene sequence: CDR1 SGHRS, CDR2 YFSETQ. Trimming stripped 2 bases from V and 3 bases from J, with 12 bases between. This CDR3 has 15 amino acids. This chain's CDR3 is CASSFGRGDKNIQYF. CDR3 nucleotide sequence: TGCGCCAGCAGCTTTGGAAGAGGTGACAAAAACATTCAGTACTTC.

The V and J genes are TRBV2 and TRBJ1-4; TRBD1 might be the D (5 bases). Deletions cut 7 bases from V and 8 bases from J, with 20 bases between. CDR1 SNHLY and CDR2 FYNNEI come from the germline V gene. This CDR3 region has 15 residues. The CDR3 nucleotides read TGTGCCAGCACTGTTACCGGGGGTATTGGGGAAAAACTGTTTTTT. Protein: CASTVTGGIGEKLFF.

The chain employs TRBV5-1 and TRBJ2-1, with D perhaps matching TRBD2 (7 bases). The CDR3 consists of 17 residues. CDR1 is SGHRS, CDR2 YFSETQ, per germline. V gave up 4 bases and J gave up 6 bases, with 23 bases separating them. The DNA of the CDR3 is TGCGCCAGCAGCCCCCGTTTAACGGCGGGGGCGATCAATGAGCAGTTCTTC. This encodes CASSPRLTAGAINEQFF.

This clone is a singleton in its sample. The chain employs TRBV28 and TRBJ1-2; D is possibly TRBD1 (5 bases). The CDR3 has 12 residues. In germline, CDR1 is MDHEN, CDR2 SYDVKM. V dropped 5 bases and J dropped 4 bases, with 8 bases sitting between them. The CDR3 protein is CASSDDSYGYTF. CDR3 DNA sequence: TGTGCCAGCAGTGACGACAGCTATGGCTACACCTTC.

The V gene is TRBV4-2, the J gene TRBJ2-4, with a weak D call TRBD1 (6 bases). The CDR3 covers 12 residues. Germline CDR1 is LGHNA and CDR2 is YNFKEQ. V lost 5 bases to trimming and J lost 10 bases, with 12 bases between them. This chain's CDR3 is CASSTNRAIQYF. In DNA form, the CDR3 reads TGTGCCAGCAGCACGAACAGGGCAATTCAGTACTTC.

J is TRBJ1-6 and V is TRBV5-6; TRBD1 is a possible D gene (6 bases). V shed 1 base and J shed 10 bases, with 15 bases lying between them. The CDR3 has 15 residues. Germline CDR1 SGHDT, CDR2 YYEEEE. The CDR3 region is CASSLMWQGQSPLHF. The CDR3 coding sequence is TGTGCCAGCAGCTTGATGTGGCAGGGACAATCACCCCTCCACTTT.

The chain recombines TRBV12-5 with TRBJ2-7; D not resolved. This CDR3 is 12 amino acids long. Germline V gene data show CDR1 as LGHNT and CDR2 as FRNRAP. V was shortened by 5 bases and J by 0 bases, with 5 bases between the two germline ends. CDR3 protein: CASGPNSYEQYF. CDR3 sequence (DNA): TGTGCTAGTGGTCCAAACTCCTACGAGCAGTACTTC. The variable domain in full, completed from reference TRBV12-5 and TRBJ2-7, reads DARVTQTPRHKVTEMGQEVTMRCQPILGHNTVFWYRQTMMQGLELLAYFRNRAPLDDSGMPKDRFSAEMPDATLATLKIQPSEPRDSAVYFCASGPNSYEQYFGPGTRLTVT.

The V gene is TRBV6-1, the J gene TRBJ2-3, with 7 bases that match TRBD1. V trimming: 8 bases; J trimming: 0 bases; junction bases outside the gene matches: 2. Germline CDR1 and CDR2: MNHNS and SASEGT. CDR3 size: 13 residues. The CDR3 region has the DNA TGTGCCAGCGGGGGACAGAGCACAGATACGCAGTATTTT. Translation: CASGGQSTDTQYF.

This clone occurred a few times. J is TRBJ1-2 and V is TRBV19; 7 nucleotides line up with TRBD1. The ends lost 7 bases at V and 2 bases at J; junction bases unmatched: 10. Germline CDR1 and CDR2: LNHDA and SQIVND (reference sequence). This CDR3 comprises 15 residues. CDR3 coding DNA: TGTGCCAGTAACTCAGGGGGAATGGCGAACTATGGCTACACCTTC. Amino acid sequence: CASNSGGMANYGYTF.

The V call is TRBV10-2, the J call TRBJ2-7; a possible D gene is TRBD1 (6 bases). The CDR3 extends over 14 amino acids. CDR1 is WSHSY and CDR2 is SAAADI in the germline V gene. Trimming shortened V by 2 bases and J by 2 bases, and 10 bases separated the two germline ends. The CDR3 DNA sequence: TGCGCCAGCAGTGAGGGACAGAGAACCTACGAGCAGTACTTC. Protein: CASSEGQRTYEQYF.

The chain combines TRBV29-1 with TRBJ2-1; the D gene is possibly TRBD1 (6 bases). The CDR3 has 13 amino acids. With 3 bases removed from V and 4 bases from J, the gap between germline ends came to 10 bases. Germline V CDR1 and CDR2: SQVTM, ANQGSEA. DNA of the CDR3: TGCAGCGTTGACAGGGGAACTTACAATGAGCAGTTCTTC. This encodes CSVDRGTYNEQFF.

The chain uses TRBV11-3 and TRBJ1-5, with D tentatively TRBD1 (5 bases). Looked up from germline, CDR1 is SGHNT and CDR2 is YENEEA. V was clipped by 11 bases and J by 3 bases, with 14 bases between them. CDR3 length: 13 amino acids. The CDR3 DNA sequence: TGTGCCCCCCCGCGACAGCTCAATCAGCCCCAGCATTTT. Translating gives CAPPRQLNQPQHF.

This clone was observed once. The CDR3 is CASSPRTGGGYTF. CDR3 nucleotides: TGTGCCAGCAGCCCGAGGACAGGGGGAGGCTACACCTTC. V and J are TRBV14 and TRBJ1-2; 10 nucleotides agree with TRBD1. This CDR3 spans 13 amino acids. Per germline, CDR1 SGHDN and CDR2 FVKESK. Trimming cost V 4 bases and J 8 bases; bases outside gene matches: 4.

The chain is built from TRBV4-1 and TRBJ1-6; 10 bases map to TRBD1. The germline V gene has CDR1 MGHRA and CDR2 YSYEKL. The CDR3 is made up of 15 amino acids. J lost 9 bases, V lost 2 bases, and 4 bases had no gene match. The CDR3: CASSQPGQGRSPLHF. CDR3 DNA: TGCGCCAGCAGCCAACCGGGACAGGGGCGTTCACCCCTCCACTTT.

This chain connects TRBV7-9 to TRBJ1-2; 10 bases fit TRBD1. Germline V gene data show CDR1 as SEHNR and CDR2 as FQNEAQ (reference sequence). The CDR3 contains 17 residues. Unmatched junction bases numbered 10, after V lost 5 bases and J lost 1 base. For the CDR3, the DNA is TGTGCCAGCAGCGCCCGACAGGGGGCAGTAGATAACTATGGCTACACCTTC. Translated, it gives CASSARQGAVDNYGYTF. The whole variable domain, remainder taken from reference TRBV7-9 and TRBJ1-2, is DTGVSQNPRHKITKRGQNVTFRCDPISEHNRLYWYRQTLGQGPEFLTYFQNEAQLEKSRLLSDRFSAERPKGSFSTLEIQRTEQGDSAMYLCASSARQGAVDNYGYTFGSGTRLTVV.

The chain is built from TRBV19 and TRBJ2-7, with D possibly being TRBD1 (6 bases). CDR1 is LNHDA, CDR2 SQIVND, per germline (reference sequence). The CDR3 loop spans 14 amino acids. Trimming cost V 9 bases and J 1 base, with 16 bases left between them. The CDR3 spells CASSTQGHSYEQYF. The CDR3 nucleotides are TGTGCCAGCTCCACCCAGGGGCATTCCTACGAGCAGTACTTC.

The chain combines TRBV6-5 with TRBJ1-1; weak D call: TRBD1 (6 bases). Germline CDR1 and CDR2: MNHEY and SVGAGI. V lost 5 bases and J 4 bases, leaving 14 bases between the germline ends. This CDR3 contains 14 residues. Here the CDR3 reads CASSRRQDITEAFF. DNA for the CDR3: TGTGCCAGCAGTCGCCGACAGGACATCACTGAAGCTTTCTTT.

This clone was recorded a few times. The rearrangement joins TRBV12-5 to TRBJ1-5; 7 nucleotides match TRBD1. This CDR3 is built from 17 residues. With V trimmed by 1 base and J by 0 bases, 6 bases remained unmatched. Germline values: CDR1 LGHNT, CDR2 FRNRAP. For the CDR3, the DNA is TGTGCTAGTGGTTTGGGGACAGGAATTACTAGCAATCAGCCCCAGCATTTT. It translates to CASGLGTGITSNQPQHF.

CDR3 nucleotides: TGTGCCAGCTCAACGCTTCCCGGGACTAGCGGTTACGAGCAGTACTTC. Its translation is CASSTLPGTSGYEQYF. The genes are TRBV18 and TRBJ2-7, with 11 bases matching TRBD2. CDR3 length equals 16 residues. Germline V gene data show CDR1 as KGHSH and CDR2 as LQKENI. Trimming at V came to 5 bases and at J to 4 bases, leaving 10 bases not matched to a gene.

The V gene is TRBV5-5, the J gene TRBJ1-5; TRBD1 might be the D (6 bases). The CDR3 sequence is 17 residues long. Per the germline V gene, CDR1 is SGHKS and CDR2 is YYEKEE (reference sequence). With 0 bases removed from V and 2 bases from J, the gap between germline ends came to 15 bases. The CDR3 is CASSLAQGLGGNQPQHF. DNA for the CDR3: TGTGCCAGCAGCTTGGCCCAGGGGCTTGGGGGCAATCAGCCCCAGCATTTT.

This chain joins TRBV9 and TRBJ1-1, with 10 positions matching TRBD1. This CDR3 comprises 16 residues. J gave up 0 bases and V 4 bases, and 6 bases lay outside the gene matches. In germline, CDR1 is SGDLS, CDR2 YYNGEE. CDR3 amino acids: CASSTRQGALNTEAFF. The CDR3 DNA follows: TGTGCCAGCAGCACCCGACAGGGGGCCCTGAACACTGAAGCTTTCTTT.

The chain links TRBV14 to TRBJ2-3, with D possibly matching TRBD2 (6 bases). Germline V gene lookup returns CDR1 SGHDN and CDR2 FVKESK. The CDR3 covers 12 residues. Trimming took off 3 bases at V and 10 bases at J, with 11 bases between the two ends. For the CDR3, the DNA is TGTGCCAGCAGCCAGACTAGAAGTGCGCAGTATTTT. This encodes CASSQTRSAQYF.

This clone was observed a single time. V is TRBV7-2 and J is TRBJ1-2; 7 bases align to TRBD1. The CDR3 is made up of 14 amino acids. The V gene's germline CDR1 is SGHTA and CDR2 FQGNSA. V dropped 2 bases and J dropped 8; count of bases not matched to a gene: 8. CDR3 amino acids: CASSLFRDRRGYTF. CDR3 bases: TGTGCCAGCAGCTTATTCCGGGACAGAAGAGGCTACACCTTC.

This chain links TRBV5-4 with TRBJ1-2; 8 bases are shared with TRBD1. This CDR3 comprises 17 residues. Germline trimming cut 0 bases from V and 5 bases from J; bases unmatched to any gene: 12. From germline, CDR1 is SGHNT and CDR2 YYREEE (reference sequence). Here the CDR3 reads CASSLGRGPLMGYGYTF. DNA for the CDR3: TGTGCCAGCAGCTTGGGCAGGGGGCCCCTTATGGGGTATGGCTACACCTTC.

This clone was detected only a few times. V usage is TRBV5-8 and J usage is TRBJ2-7; 7 bases match TRBD1. Germline CDR1 reads SGHTS; CDR2 reads YDEGEE. CDR3 length: 14 amino acids. V lost 1 base, J lost 6 bases, and 7 bases stayed unmatched. CDR3 region: CASSLQTGWSEQYF. The CDR3 coding sequence is TGTGCCAGCAGCTTGCAGACAGGGTGGTCCGAGCAGTACTTC.

The gene calls are TRBV7-6 and TRBJ2-3; D is ambiguous. CDR1 is SGHVS, CDR2 FNYEAQ, per germline. V dropped 1 base and J dropped 2 bases, with 7 bases sitting between them. This CDR3 has 14 amino acids. The CDR3 nucleotides read TGTGCCAGCAGCTTAGTCGGAGTCACAGATACGCAGTATTTT. It yields the protein CASSLVGVTDTQYF. The full variable domain, its missing parts supplied by reference TRBV7-6 and TRBJ2-3, is GAGVSQSPRYKVTKRGQDVALRCDPISGHVSLYWYRQALGQGPEFLTYFNYEAQQDKSGLPNDRFSAERPEGSISTLTIQRTEQRDSAMYRCASSLVGVTDTQYFGPGTRLTVL.